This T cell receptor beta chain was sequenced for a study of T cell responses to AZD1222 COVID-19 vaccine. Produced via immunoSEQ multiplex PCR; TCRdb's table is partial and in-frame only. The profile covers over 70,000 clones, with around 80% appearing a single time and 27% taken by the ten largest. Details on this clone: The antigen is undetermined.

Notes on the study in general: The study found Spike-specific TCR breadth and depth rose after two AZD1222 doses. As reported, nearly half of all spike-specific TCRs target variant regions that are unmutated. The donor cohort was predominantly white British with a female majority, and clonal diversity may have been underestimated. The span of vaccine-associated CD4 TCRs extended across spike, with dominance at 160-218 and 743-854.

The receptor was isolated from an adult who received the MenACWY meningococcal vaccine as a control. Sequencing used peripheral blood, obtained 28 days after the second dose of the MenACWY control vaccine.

The DNA for the CDR3 is TGTGCCAGCAGGTTAGGGGGGGAAAATTCACCCCTCCACTTT. Encoded protein: CASRLGGENSPLHF. The genes are TRBV6-5 and TRBJ1-6; the D gene is possibly TRBD1 (6 bases). CDR1 is MNHEY, CDR2 SVGAGI, per germline. With 6 bases removed from V and 7 bases from J, the gap between germline ends came to 13 bases. The CDR3 consists of 14 residues.